The rows below give T cell receptor beta chains drawn from one sample of a study of T cell changes during pregnancy in multiple sclerosis. This table comes from immunoSEQ multiplex PCR, and its TCRdb copy is limited to in-frame clones, with some not included. The table shows tens of thousands of clones, with around nine tenths occurring only once. The sample in question was peripheral blood, obtained in the second trimester of pregnancy. All receptors derive from a female donor with multiple sclerosis, enrolled in a pregnancy study. CDR3s include the opening cysteine and the closing phenylalanine or tryptophan. D genes are given only for firm matches. Clone sizes are given selectively: once, few, many, or a class where the clone is expanded.

V gene: TRBV27
clone size: -
D gene: TRBD2
CDR3 length: 15
J gene: TRBJ2-7
CDR3 DNA: TGTGCCAGCAGCCCGGGGGGGAGGGCCTTCTACGAGCAGTACTTC
CDR3 protein: CASSPGGRAFYEQYF

V gene: TRBV7-2
clone size: -
D gene: TRBD1
CDR3 length: 14
J gene: TRBJ1-1
CDR3 DNA: TGTGCCAGCAGCTTGACAGGGGGGCGAACTGAAGCTTTCTTT
CDR3 protein: CASSLTGGRTEAFF

V gene: TRBV28
clone size: -
D gene: TRBD1
CDR3 length: 15
J gene: TRBJ2-7
CDR3 DNA: TGTGCCAGCAGCCCAGGGGGAACTCTGATCTACGAGCAGTACTTC
CDR3 protein: CASSPGGTLIYEQYF

V gene: TRBV7-3
clone size: -
D gene: TRBD2
CDR3 length: 16
J gene: TRBJ2-1
CDR3 DNA: TGTGCCAGCAGCTATAAAGGGACTAGCGGGAACAATGAGCAGTTCTTC
CDR3 protein: CASSYKGTSGNNEQFF

V gene: TRBV27
clone size: -
D gene: -
CDR3 length: 17
J gene: TRBJ1-6
CDR3 DNA: TGTGCCAGCAGTTTTTCAAGGCCAGGGAAAGAGAACTCACCCCTCCACTTT
CDR3 protein: CASSFSRPGKENSPLHF

V gene: TRBV7-3
clone size: -
D gene: TRBD2
CDR3 length: 15
J gene: TRBJ2-1
CDR3 DNA: TGTGCCAGCAGCACAAGCGGGAGTTACGGCGATGAGCAGTTCTTC
CDR3 protein: CASSTSGSYGDEQFF

V gene: TRBV11-1
clone size: -
D gene: TRBD2
CDR3 length: 17
J gene: TRBJ2-3
CDR3 DNA: TGTGCCAGCAGCCGGGGACTAGCGGGGGGGAGCACAGATACGCAGTATTTT
CDR3 protein: CASSRGLAGGSTDTQYF

V gene: TRBV5-4
clone size: -
D gene: TRBD1
CDR3 length: 16
J gene: TRBJ1-6
CDR3 DNA: TGTGCCAGCAGCTTGGCGGGACAGTCCTATAATTCACCCCTCCACTTT
CDR3 protein: CASSLAGQSYNSPLHF

V gene: TRBV7-9
clone size: -
D gene: -
CDR3 length: 16
J gene: TRBJ2-1
CDR3 DNA: TGTGCCAGCAGCCTAGAAGGAGGGGGCGTATACAATGAGCAGTTCTTC
CDR3 protein: CASSLEGGGVYNEQFF

V gene: TRBV30
clone size: -
D gene: -
CDR3 length: 12
J gene: TRBJ2-5
CDR3 DNA: TGTGCCTTGACAGGATACCAAGAGACCCAGTACTTC
CDR3 protein: CALTGYQETQYF

V gene: TRBV6-5
clone size: -
D gene: -
CDR3 length: 15
J gene: TRBJ2-7
CDR3 DNA: TGTGCCAGCAGGAGGCTAGCGTCACACTCCTACGAGCAGTACTTC
CDR3 protein: CASRRLASHSYEQYF

V gene: TRBV6-6
clone size: few
D gene: TRBD1
CDR3 length: 13
J gene: TRBJ2-7
CDR3 DNA: TGTGCCAGCAGTGTGACAGGGGGCAACGAGCAGTACTTC
CDR3 protein: CASSVTGGNEQYF

V gene: TRBV28
clone size: once
D gene: -
CDR3 length: 14
J gene: TRBJ1-4
CDR3 DNA: TGTGCCAGCAGGCCTCAGGAGGGCCGTGAAAAACTGTTTTTT
CDR3 protein: CASRPQEGREKLFF

V gene: TRBV19
clone size: -
D gene: TRBD2
CDR3 length: 17
J gene: TRBJ2-1
CDR3 DNA: TGTGCAAGTAGTCTCGGGGAGGGGCGACTAAGTGACAATGAGCAGTTCTTC
CDR3 protein: CASSLGEGRLSDNEQFF

V gene: TRBV2
clone size: -
D gene: -
CDR3 length: 14
J gene: TRBJ2-2
CDR3 DNA: TGTGCCAGCGAGGCAGGGGTTTACACCGGGGAGCTGTTTTTT
CDR3 protein: CASEAGVYTGELFF

V gene: TRBV5-1
clone size: -
D gene: TRBD1
CDR3 length: 15
J gene: TRBJ2-1
CDR3 DNA: TGCGCCAGCAGCTTGTCGGGACAGGGGAGTAGTGAGCAGTTCTTC
CDR3 protein: CASSLSGQGSSEQFF

V gene: TRBV21-1
clone size: -
D gene: -
CDR3 length: 17
J gene: TRBJ1-3
CDR3 DNA: TGTGCCAGCAGCAAGAGACACAGCTCGAGCTCTGGAAACACCATATATTTT
CDR3 protein: CASSKRHSSSSGNTIYF

V gene: TRBV7-8
clone size: -
D gene: -
CDR3 length: 13
J gene: TRBJ2-4
CDR3 DNA: TGTGCCAGCAGCCGAGGGAGCCAGGACATTCAGTACTTC
CDR3 protein: CASSRGSQDIQYF

V gene: TRBV27
clone size: -
D gene: -
CDR3 length: 13
J gene: TRBJ2-3
CDR3 DNA: TGTGCCAGCAGTCACAGGGAAGGGGATACGCAGTATTTT
CDR3 protein: CASSHREGDTQYF

V gene: TRBV4-3
clone size: -
D gene: TRBD2
CDR3 length: 19
J gene: TRBJ2-3
CDR3 DNA: TGCGCCAGCAGCCACCAGGCGGCTAGCGGAGGGACTAGCACAGATACGCAGTATTTT
CDR3 protein: CASSHQAASGGTSTDTQYF

V gene: TRBV2
clone size: -
D gene: -
CDR3 length: 14
J gene: TRBJ2-3
CDR3 DNA: TGTGCCAGCAGTGGAAGTCGGAGGGCAGATACGCAGTATTTT
CDR3 protein: CASSGSRRADTQYF

V gene: TRBV5-4
clone size: -
D gene: TRBD2
CDR3 length: 16
J gene: TRBJ2-1
CDR3 DNA: TGTGCCAGCAGCTCCCTGACTAGCGGGTCCTACAATGAGCAGTTCTTC
CDR3 protein: CASSSLTSGSYNEQFF

V gene: TRBV7-9
clone size: once
D gene: -
CDR3 length: 13
J gene: TRBJ1-1
CDR3 DNA: TGTGCCATCGTCGGGGGGGGGAACACTGAAGCTTTCTTT
CDR3 protein: CAIVGGGNTEAFF

V gene: TRBV11-1
clone size: -
D gene: TRBD1
CDR3 length: 17
J gene: TRBJ2-7
CDR3 DNA: TGTGCCAGCAGCTTACCGGTTAACAGGGGACCTTTCTACGAGCAGTACTTC
CDR3 protein: CASSLPVNRGPFYEQYF

V gene: TRBV18
clone size: -
D gene: TRBD2
CDR3 length: 15
J gene: TRBJ2-5
CDR3 DNA: TGTGCCAGCTCACCAGAGGGGACTAGCCGGGAGACCCAGTACTTC
CDR3 protein: CASSPEGTSRETQYF

V gene: TRBV27
clone size: -
D gene: TRBD1
CDR3 length: 16
J gene: TRBJ2-7
CDR3 DNA: TGTGCCAGCAGTCATTTGGTACGGACAGGGATGCTCGAGCAGTACTTC
CDR3 protein: CASSHLVRTGMLEQYF

V gene: TRBV28
clone size: -
D gene: TRBD2
CDR3 length: 15
J gene: TRBJ2-3
CDR3 DNA: TGTGCCAGCAGTTTCACTAGCGGGAGGATGGATACGCAGTATTTT
CDR3 protein: CASSFTSGRMDTQYF

V gene: TRBV15
clone size: -
D gene: -
CDR3 length: 15
J gene: TRBJ2-7
CDR3 DNA: TGTGCCACCAGCAGAGATTTCAGGGCTCCCTACGAGCAGTACTTC
CDR3 protein: CATSRDFRAPYEQYF

V gene: TRBV4-1
clone size: few
D gene: -
CDR3 length: 15
J gene: TRBJ1-2
CDR3 DNA: TGCGCCAGCAGCCAAGAATCCAGGGTGCTCGACGGCTACACCTTC
CDR3 protein: CASSQESRVLDGYTF

V gene: TRBV29-1
clone size: -
D gene: TRBD1
CDR3 length: 15
J gene: TRBJ2-7
CDR3 DNA: TGCAGCGTTGAATTCCCGGGACAGGTCTCCTACGAGCAGTACTTC
CDR3 protein: CSVEFPGQVSYEQYF

V gene: TRBV14
clone size: -
D gene: TRBD1
CDR3 length: 14
J gene: TRBJ2-5
CDR3 DNA: TGTGCCAGCAGCCTTGGACAGGACCAAGAGACCCAGTACTTC
CDR3 protein: CASSLGQDQETQYF